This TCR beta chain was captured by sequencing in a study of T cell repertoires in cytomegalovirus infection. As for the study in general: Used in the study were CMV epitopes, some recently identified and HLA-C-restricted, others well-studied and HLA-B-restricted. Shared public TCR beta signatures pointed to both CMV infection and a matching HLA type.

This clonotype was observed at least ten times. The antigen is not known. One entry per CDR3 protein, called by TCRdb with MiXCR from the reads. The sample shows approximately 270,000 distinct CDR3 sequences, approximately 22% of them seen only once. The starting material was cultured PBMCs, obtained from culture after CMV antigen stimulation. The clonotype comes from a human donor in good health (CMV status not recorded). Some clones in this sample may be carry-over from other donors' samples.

In DNA form, the CDR3 reads TGTGCCAGCGCTGGGACGGGGCCGGCTGGGGCCAACGTCCTGACTTTC. Protein sequence: CASAGTGPAGANVLTF. The chain has TRBV7-2 and TRBJ2-6; D may correspond to TRBD1 or TRBD2 (5 bases each). CDR1 SGHTA and CDR2 FQGNSA come from the germline V gene. This CDR3 comprises 16 residues. V was pared by 8 bases and J by 2 bases, with 16 bases between.